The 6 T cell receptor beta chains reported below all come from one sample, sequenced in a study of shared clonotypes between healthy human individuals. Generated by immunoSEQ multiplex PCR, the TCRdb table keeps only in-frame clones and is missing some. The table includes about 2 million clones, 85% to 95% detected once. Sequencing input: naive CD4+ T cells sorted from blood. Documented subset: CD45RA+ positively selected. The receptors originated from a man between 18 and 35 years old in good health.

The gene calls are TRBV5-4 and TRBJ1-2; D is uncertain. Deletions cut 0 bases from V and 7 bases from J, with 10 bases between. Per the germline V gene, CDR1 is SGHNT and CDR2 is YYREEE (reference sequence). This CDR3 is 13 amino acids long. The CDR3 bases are TGTGCCAGCAGCTTGGACTCCGAGGGTGGCTACACCTTC. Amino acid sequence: CASSLDSEGGYTF.

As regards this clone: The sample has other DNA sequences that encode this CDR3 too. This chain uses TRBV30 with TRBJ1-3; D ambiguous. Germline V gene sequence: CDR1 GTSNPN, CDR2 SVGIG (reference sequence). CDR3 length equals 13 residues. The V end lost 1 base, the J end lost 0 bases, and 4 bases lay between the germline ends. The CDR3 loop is CAWSGSSGNTIYF. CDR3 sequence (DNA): TGTGCCTGGAGTGGAAGCTCTGGAAACACCATATATTTT.

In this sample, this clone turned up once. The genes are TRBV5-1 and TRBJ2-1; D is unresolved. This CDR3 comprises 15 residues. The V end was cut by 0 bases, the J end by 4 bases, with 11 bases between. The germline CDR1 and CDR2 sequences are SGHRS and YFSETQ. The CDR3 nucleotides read TGCGCCAGCAGCTTGGATGGGCGAGGTTACAATGAGCAGTTCTTC. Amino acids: CASSLDGRGYNEQFF. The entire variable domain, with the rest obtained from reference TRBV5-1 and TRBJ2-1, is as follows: KAGVTQTPRYLIKTRGQQVTLSCSPISGHRSVSWYQQTPGQGLQFLFEYFSETQRNKGNFPGRFSGRQFSNSRSEMNVSTLELGDSALYLCASSLDGRGYNEQFFGPGTRLTVL.

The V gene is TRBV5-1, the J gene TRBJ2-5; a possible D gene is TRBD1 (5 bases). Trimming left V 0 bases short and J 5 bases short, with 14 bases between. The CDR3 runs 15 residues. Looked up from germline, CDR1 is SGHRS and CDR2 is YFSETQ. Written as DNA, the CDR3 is TGCGCCAGCAGCTTGGCAATGGGGCGTTGGGAGACCCAGTACTTC. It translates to CASSLAMGRWETQYF.

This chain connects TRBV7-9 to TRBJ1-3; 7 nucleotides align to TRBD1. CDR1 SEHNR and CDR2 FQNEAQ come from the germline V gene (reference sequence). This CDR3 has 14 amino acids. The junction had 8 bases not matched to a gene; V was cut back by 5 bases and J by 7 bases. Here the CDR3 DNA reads TGTGCCAGCAGCCCCCGGACAGGCAGTAACACCATATATTTT. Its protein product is CASSPRTGSNTIYF.

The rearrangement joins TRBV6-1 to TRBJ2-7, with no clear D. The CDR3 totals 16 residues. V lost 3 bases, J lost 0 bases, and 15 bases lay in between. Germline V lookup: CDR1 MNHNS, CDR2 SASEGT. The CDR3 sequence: CASSDPLFRSSYEQYF. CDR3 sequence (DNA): TGTGCCAGCAGTGATCCTCTCTTCAGAAGCTCCTACGAGCAGTACTTC.